This T cell receptor (beta chain) appears in the sequencing data of a study of T cell responses to AZD1222 COVID-19 vaccine. Overall study results and limits: Breadth and depth of Spike-specific TCRs rose after two AZD1222 doses. Baseline seropositivity characterized only a handful of AZD1222 recipients.

Doses given second, at about 4 or about 12 weeks, were pooled. Sequencing used immunoSEQ multiplex PCR; TCRdb keeps in-frame clones, though not all of them. The top ten clones hold more than 12% of a sample with over 60,000 clones, roughly 80% of them seen once. This clone was detected only a few times. What it recognizes is unknown. The sample was peripheral blood, taken 28 days after the second AZD1222 dose. This receptor was obtained from an adult who received the AZD1222 COVID-19 vaccine.

In nucleotides, the CDR3 is TGTGCCAGTAGGGGAAGGGGCGCTCTCTATGGCTACACCTTC. Encoded protein: CASRGRGALYGYTF. The chain has TRBV19 and TRBJ1-2, with D possibly TRBD1 on 5 matching bases. Trimming cost V 6 bases and J 4 bases, with 15 bases left between them. The CDR3 is 14 residues long. CDR1 LNHDA and CDR2 SQIVND come from the germline V gene (reference sequence).